Ten or more counts support the clone carrying this TCR beta chain. The antigen is not known. Germline V gives CDR1 DFQATT, CDR2 SNEGSKA (reference sequence). This CDR3 has 15 residues. The V end lost 2 bases, the J end lost 6 bases, and 19 bases lay between the germline ends. This sample is drawn from a study of spatial heterogeneity in lung cancer. Whole-study context: Compared with alpha-chain sequences, beta-chain sequences were consistently detected in greater numbers. General study results and limits: Ubiquitous expanded tumor TCRs were seen in blood more at resection than at follow-up.

TCRdb re-derived calls from the 5' RACE reads in MiXCR, one entry per CDR3 protein. The sample carries some 120,000 distinct CDR3 sequences, 12% recorded once. Documented time point: blood at routine non-recurrence follow-up after resection. From tumor, nontumor lung or frozen PBMC, whole RNA was taken unsorted for sequencing. Sequences were derived from PBMCs, sampled at follow-up. This sequence was found in a male donor with early-stage non-small cell lung cancer. The chain joins TRBV20-1 to TRBJ1-2; D ambiguous. CDR3 amino acids: CSARPPRGNRDGYTF. CDR3 sequence (DNA): TGCAGTGCTAGACCCCCGAGAGGGAACCGTGATGGCTACACCTTC.